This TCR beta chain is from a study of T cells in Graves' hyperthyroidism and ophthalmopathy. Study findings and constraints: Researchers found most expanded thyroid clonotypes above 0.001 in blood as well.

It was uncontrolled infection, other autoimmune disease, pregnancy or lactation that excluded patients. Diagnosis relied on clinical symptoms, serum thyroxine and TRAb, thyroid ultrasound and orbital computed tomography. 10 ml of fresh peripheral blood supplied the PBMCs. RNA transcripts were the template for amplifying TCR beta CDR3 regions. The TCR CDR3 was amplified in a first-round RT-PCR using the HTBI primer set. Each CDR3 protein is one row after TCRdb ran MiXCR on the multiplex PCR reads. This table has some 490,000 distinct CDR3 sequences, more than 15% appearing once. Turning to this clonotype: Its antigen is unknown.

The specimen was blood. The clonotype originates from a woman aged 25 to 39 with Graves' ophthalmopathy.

CDR3 DNA sequence: TGCGCCAGCAGCACGGGACTAGTTTCAGTCGGGGAGCTGTTTTTT. Its protein product is CASSTGLVSVGELFF. The chain carries TRBV5-1 and TRBJ2-2; TRBD2 matches 8 bases. Germline values: CDR1 SGHRS, CDR2 YFSETQ. This CDR3 has 15 amino acids. Trimming took 4 bases from V and 7 from J; bases not matched to a gene: 9.